This T cell receptor (beta chain) was retrieved from a study of blood T cell repertoires in COVID-19. Sequencing used immunoSEQ multiplex PCR; TCRdb keeps in-frame clones, though not all of them. The top ten clones hold more than 3% of a sample with more than 150,000 clones, around 85% of them seen once. This clone came up a few times. The CDR3 covers 19 residues. Germline assignment: CDR1 LGHNA and CDR2 YSLEER. V was trimmed by 0 bases and J by 0 bases, leaving 20 bases between them. The chain has TRBV4-3 and TRBJ1-2, with D unclear. The sample was peripheral blood. The sequence was obtained from a woman aged 70-85 years with acute or convalescent COVID-19. This CDR3 is CASSQEGGLRRRANYGYTF. CDR3 sequence (DNA): TGCGCCAGCAGCCAAGAGGGTGGCCTACGGAGGAGGGCTAACTATGGCTACACCTTC.